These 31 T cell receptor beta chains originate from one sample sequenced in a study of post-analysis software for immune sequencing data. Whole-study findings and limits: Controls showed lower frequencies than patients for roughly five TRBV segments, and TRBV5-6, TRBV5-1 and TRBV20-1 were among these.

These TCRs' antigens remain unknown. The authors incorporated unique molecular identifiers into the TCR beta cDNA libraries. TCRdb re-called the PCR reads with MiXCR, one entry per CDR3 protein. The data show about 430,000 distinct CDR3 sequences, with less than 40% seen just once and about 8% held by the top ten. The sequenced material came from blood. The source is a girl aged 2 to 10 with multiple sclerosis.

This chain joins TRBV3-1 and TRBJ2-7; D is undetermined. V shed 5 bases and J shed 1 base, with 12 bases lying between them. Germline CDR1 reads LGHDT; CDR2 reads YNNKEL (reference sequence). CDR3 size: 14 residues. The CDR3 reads CASSTYGASYEQYF. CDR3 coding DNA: TGTGCCAGCAGCACCTACGGCGCATCCTACGAGCAGTACTTC.

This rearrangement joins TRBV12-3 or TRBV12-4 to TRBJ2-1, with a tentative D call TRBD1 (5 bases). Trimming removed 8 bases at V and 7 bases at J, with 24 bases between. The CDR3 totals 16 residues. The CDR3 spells CASRLRYLGAPNEQFF. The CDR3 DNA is TGTGCCAGCCGTCTCCGGTACCTAGGGGCCCCGAATGAGCAGTTCTTC.

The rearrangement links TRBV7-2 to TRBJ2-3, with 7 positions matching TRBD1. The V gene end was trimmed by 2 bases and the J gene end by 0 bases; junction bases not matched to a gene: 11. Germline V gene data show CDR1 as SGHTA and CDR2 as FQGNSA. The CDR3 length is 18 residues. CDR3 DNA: TGTGCCAGCAGCTTATGGACTGGTGGACAGGCTAGCACAGATACGCAGTATTTT. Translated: CASSLWTGGQASTDTQYF.

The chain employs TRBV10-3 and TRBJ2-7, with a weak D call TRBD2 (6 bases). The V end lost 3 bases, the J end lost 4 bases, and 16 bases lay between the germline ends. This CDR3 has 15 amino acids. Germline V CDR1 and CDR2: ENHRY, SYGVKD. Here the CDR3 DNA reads TGTGCCATCAGTGATAATTCGGCGGGATCATACGAGCAGTACTTC. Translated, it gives CAISDNSAGSYEQYF.

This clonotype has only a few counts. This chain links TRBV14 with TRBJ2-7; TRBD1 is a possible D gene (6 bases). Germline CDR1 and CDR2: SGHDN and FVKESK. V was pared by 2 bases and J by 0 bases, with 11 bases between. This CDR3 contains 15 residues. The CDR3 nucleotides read TGTGCCAGCAGCCAATCAGGGGCCCCCTCCTACGAGCAGTACTTC. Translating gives CASSQSGAPSYEQYF.

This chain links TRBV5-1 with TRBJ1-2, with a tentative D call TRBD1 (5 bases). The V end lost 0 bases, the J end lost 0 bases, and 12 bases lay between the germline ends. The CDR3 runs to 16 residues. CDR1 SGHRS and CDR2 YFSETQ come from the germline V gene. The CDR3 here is CASSLAGRQSNYGYTF. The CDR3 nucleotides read TGCGCCAGCAGCTTGGCGGGTCGACAGTCTAACTATGGCTACACCTTC.

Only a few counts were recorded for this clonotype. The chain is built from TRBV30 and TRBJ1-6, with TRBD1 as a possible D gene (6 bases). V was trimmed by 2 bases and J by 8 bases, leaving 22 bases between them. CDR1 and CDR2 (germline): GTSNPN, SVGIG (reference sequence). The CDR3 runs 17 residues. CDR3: CAWSTNRVGRGDSPLHF. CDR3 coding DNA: TGTGCCTGGAGTACGAATCGCGTGGGCAGGGGTGATTCACCCCTCCACTTT.

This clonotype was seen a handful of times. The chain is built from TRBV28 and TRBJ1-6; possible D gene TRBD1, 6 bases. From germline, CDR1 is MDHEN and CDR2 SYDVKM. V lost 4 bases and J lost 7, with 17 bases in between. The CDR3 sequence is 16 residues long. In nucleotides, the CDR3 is TGTGCCAGCAGTTCCCCGGGCCAGGGGCCGAATTCACCCCTCCACTTT. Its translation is CASSSPGQGPNSPLHF.

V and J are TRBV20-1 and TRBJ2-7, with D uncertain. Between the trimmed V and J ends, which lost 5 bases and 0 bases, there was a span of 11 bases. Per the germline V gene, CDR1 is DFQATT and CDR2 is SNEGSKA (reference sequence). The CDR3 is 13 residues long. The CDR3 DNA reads TGCAGTGCTCACACCCCGAGCTCCTACGAGCAGTACTTC. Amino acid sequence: CSAHTPSSYEQYF.

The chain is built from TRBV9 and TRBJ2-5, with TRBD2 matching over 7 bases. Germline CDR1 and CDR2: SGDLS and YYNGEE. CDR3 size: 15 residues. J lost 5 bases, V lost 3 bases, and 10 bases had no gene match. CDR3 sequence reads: CASSARSRGTETQYF. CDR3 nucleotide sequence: TGTGCCAGCAGCGCCCGGTCGCGGGGGACTGAGACCCAGTACTTC.

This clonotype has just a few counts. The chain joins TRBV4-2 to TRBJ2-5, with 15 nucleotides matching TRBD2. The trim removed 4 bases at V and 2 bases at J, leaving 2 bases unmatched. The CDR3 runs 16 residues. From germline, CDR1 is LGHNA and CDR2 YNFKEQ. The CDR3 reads CASSRGLAGGQETQYF. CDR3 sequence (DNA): TGTGCCAGCAGCCGAGGACTAGCGGGAGGGCAAGAGACCCAGTACTTC.

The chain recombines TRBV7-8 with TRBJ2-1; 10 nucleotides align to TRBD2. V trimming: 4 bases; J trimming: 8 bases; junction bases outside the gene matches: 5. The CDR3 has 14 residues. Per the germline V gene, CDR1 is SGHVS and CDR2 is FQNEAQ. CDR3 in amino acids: CASSYWTSGDEQFF. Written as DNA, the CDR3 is TGTGCCAGCAGCTATTGGACTAGCGGCGATGAGCAGTTCTTC.

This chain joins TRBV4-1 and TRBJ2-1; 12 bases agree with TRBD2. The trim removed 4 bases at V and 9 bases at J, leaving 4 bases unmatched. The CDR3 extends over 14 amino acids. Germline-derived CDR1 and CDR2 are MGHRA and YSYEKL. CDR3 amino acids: CASSPTSGSVEQFF. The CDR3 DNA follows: TGCGCCAGCAGCCCGACTAGCGGGAGTGTTGAGCAGTTCTTC.

The CDR3 sequence is CASSQTLDRGDGYTF. In DNA, the CDR3 is TGTGCCAGCAGCCAAACTCTGGACAGGGGAGATGGCTACACCTTC. V is TRBV7-9 and J is TRBJ1-2; 9 bases are shared with TRBD1. The CDR3 spans 15 residues. Germline CDR1 is SEHNR and CDR2 is FQNEAQ (reference sequence). The V and J ends lost 5 bases and 6 bases, in that order; junction bases with no gene match: 10.

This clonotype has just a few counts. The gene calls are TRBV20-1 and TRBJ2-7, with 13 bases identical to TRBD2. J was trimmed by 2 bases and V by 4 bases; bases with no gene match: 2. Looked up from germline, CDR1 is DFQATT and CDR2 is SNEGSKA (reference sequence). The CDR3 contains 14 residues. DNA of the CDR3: TGCAGTGCTACCGGGACTAGCGGGACCTACGAGCAGTACTTC. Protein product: CSATGTSGTYEQYF.

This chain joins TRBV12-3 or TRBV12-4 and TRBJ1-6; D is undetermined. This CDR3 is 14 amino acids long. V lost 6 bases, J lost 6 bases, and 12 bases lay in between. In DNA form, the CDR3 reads TGTGCCAGCAGGCTGGACGGCAGTAATTCACCCCTCCACTTT. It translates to CASRLDGSNSPLHF.

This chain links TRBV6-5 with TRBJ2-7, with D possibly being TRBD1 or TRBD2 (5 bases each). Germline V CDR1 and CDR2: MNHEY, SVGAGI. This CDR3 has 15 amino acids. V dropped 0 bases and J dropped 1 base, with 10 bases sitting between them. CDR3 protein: CASSYSEGQSYEQYF. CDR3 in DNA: TGTGCCAGCAGTTACTCCGAGGGGCAGTCCTACGAGCAGTACTTC.

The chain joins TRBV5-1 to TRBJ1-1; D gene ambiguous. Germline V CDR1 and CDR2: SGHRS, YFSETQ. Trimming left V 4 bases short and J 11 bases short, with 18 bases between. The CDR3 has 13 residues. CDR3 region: CASSRDGPPGAFF. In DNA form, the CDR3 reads TGCGCCAGCAGCCGGGATGGGCCACCGGGGGCTTTCTTT.

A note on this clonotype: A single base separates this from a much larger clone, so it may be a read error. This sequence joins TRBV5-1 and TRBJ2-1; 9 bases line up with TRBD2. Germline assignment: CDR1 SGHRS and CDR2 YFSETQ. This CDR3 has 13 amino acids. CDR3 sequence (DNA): TGCACCAGCCGACTAGCGGTGTACAATGAGCAGTTCTTC. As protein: CTSRLAVYNEQFF.

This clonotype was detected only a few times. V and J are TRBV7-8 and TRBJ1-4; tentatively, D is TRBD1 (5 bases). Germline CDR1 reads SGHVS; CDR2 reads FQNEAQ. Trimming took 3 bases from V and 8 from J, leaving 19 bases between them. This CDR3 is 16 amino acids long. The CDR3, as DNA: TGTGCCAGCAGCTTTGGGGGGACCCAAGGAGACGAAAAACTGTTTTTT. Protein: CASSFGGTQGDEKLFF. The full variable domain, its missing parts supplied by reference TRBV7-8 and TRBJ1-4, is GAGVSQSPRYKVAKRGQDVALRCDPISGHVSLFWYQQALGQGPEFLTYFQNEAQLDKSGLPSDRFFAERPEGSVSTLKIQRTQQEDSAVYLCASSFGGTQGDEKLFFGSGTQLSVL.

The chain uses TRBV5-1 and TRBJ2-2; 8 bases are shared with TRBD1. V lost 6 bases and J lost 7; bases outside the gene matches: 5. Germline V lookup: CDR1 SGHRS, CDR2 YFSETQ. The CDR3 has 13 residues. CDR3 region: CASNYRGNGELFF. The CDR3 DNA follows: TGCGCCAGCAATTACAGGGGGAACGGGGAGCTGTTTTTT.

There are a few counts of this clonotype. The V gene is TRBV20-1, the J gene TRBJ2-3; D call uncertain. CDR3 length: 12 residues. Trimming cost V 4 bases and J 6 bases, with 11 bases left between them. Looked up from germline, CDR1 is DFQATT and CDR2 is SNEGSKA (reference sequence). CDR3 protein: CSANHGSDTQYF. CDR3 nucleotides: TGCAGTGCTAACCATGGGTCGGATACGCAGTATTTT.

In DNA, the CDR3 is TGTGCCAGCAGCCAAGATACGCGGGCCCCAGATACGCAGTATTTT. Translating it yields CASSQDTRAPDTQYF. The chain couples TRBV4-2 to TRBJ2-3, with D perhaps TRBD2 (5 bases). The CDR3 has 15 amino acids. Between the trimmed V and J ends, which lost 0 bases and 4 bases, there was a span of 11 bases. Germline V lookup: CDR1 LGHNA, CDR2 YNFKEQ.

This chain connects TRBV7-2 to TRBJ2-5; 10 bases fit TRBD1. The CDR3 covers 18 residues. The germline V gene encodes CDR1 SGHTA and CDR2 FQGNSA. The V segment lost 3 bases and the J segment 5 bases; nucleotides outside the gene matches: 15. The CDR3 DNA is TGTGCCAGCAGCTTCCGGGACAGGGGTTGGAATGGGTTGGAGACCCAGTACTTC. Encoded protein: CASSFRDRGWNGLETQYF.

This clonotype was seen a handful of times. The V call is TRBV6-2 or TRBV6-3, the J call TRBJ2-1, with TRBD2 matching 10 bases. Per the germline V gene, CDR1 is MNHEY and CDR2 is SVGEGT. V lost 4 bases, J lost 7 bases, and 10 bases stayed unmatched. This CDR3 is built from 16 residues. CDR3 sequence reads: CASSFDIAGGGNEQFF. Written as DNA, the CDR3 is TGTGCCAGCAGTTTCGATATAGCGGGAGGAGGGAATGAGCAGTTCTTC.

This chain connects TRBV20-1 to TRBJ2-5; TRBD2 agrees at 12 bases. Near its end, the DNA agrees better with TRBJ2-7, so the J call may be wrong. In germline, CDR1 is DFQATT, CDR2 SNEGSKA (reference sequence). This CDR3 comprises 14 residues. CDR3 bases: TGCAGTGCTAGACTAGCGGGAGGGCCTCGCGAGCAGTACTTC. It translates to CSARLAGGPREQYF.

As DNA, the CDR3 is TGTGCCAGCAGCGGATCCCGGGACAGGGGGTTTAATGAAAAACTGTTTTTT. Translating it yields CASSGSRDRGFNEKLFF. The chain carries TRBV5-5 and TRBJ1-4, with 11 bases lining up with TRBD1. The length of the CDR3 is 17 residues. V shed 4 bases, J shed 4 bases, and the junction held 9 bases outside the gene matches. Germline V gene data show CDR1 as SGHKS and CDR2 as YYEKEE (reference sequence).

The CDR3 is CSARVPTGEIDSPLHF. The CDR3 region has the DNA TGCAGTGCTAGAGTACCGACAGGGGAGATTGATTCACCCCTCCACTTT. The chain links TRBV20-1 to TRBJ1-6; 8 nucleotides match TRBD1. Germline V CDR1 and CDR2: DFQATT, SNEGSKA (reference sequence). CDR3 size: 16 residues. V lost 1 base, J lost 8 bases, and 10 bases stayed unmatched.

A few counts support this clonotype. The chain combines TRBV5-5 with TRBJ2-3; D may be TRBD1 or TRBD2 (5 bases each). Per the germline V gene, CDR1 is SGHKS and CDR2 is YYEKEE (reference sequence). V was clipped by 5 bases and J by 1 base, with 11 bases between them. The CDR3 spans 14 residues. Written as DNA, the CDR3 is TGTGCCAGCAGTTCGGGGCCCGGCACAGATACGCAGTATTTT. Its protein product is CASSSGPGTDTQYF.

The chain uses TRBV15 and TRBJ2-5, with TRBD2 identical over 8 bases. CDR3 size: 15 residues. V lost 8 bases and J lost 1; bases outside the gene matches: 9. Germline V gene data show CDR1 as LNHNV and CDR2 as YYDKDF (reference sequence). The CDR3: CATRGRGGLQETQYF. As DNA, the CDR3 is TGTGCCACCCGCGGACGGGGGGGTCTCCAAGAGACCCAGTACTTC.

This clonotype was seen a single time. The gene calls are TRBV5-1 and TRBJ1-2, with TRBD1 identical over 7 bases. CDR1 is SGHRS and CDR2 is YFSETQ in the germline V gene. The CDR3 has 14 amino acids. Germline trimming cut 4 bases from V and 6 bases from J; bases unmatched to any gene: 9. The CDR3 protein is CASSVGTVPDGYTF. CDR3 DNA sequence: TGCGCCAGCAGCGTTGGGACAGTCCCGGATGGCTACACCTTC.